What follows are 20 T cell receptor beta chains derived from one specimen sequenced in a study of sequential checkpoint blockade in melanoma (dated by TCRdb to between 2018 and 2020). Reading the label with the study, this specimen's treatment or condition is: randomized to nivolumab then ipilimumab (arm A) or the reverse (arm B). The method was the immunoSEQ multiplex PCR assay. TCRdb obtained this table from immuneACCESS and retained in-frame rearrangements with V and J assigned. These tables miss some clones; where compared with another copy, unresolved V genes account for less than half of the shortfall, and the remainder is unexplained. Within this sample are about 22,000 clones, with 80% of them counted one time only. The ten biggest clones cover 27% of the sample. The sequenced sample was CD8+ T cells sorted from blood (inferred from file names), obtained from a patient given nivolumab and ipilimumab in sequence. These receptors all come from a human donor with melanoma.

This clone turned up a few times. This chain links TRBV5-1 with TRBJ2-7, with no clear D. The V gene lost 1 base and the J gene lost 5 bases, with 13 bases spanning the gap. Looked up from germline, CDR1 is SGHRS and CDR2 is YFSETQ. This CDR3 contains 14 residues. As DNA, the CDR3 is TGCGCCAGCAGCTTGCAAGGAGTTCAACACGAGCAGTACTTC. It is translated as CASSLQGVQHEQYF.

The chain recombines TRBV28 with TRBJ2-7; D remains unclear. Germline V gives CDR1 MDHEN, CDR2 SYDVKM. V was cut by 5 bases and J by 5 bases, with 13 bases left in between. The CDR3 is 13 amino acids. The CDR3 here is CASSDTLLNEQYF. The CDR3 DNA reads TGTGCCAGCAGTGATACACTACTAAACGAGCAGTACTTC.

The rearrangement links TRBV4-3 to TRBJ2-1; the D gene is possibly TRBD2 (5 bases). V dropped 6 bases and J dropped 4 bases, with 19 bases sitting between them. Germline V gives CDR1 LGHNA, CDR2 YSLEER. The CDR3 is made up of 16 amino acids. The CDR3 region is CASSYSEGRLYNEQFF. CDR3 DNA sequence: TGCGCCAGCAGTTACTCAGAGGGCCGTCTTTACAATGAGCAGTTCTTC.

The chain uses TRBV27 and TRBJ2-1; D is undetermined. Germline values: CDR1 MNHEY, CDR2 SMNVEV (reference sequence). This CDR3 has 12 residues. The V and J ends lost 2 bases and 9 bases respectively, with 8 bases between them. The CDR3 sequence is CASSLTDGEQFF. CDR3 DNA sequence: TGTGCCAGCAGTTTAACAGACGGTGAGCAGTTCTTC.

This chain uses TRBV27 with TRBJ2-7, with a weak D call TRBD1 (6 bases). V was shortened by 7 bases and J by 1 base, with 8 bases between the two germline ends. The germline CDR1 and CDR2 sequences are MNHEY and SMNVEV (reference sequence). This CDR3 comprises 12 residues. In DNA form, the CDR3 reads TGTGCCAGCACCAGGGGATCCTACGAGCAGTACTTC. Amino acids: CASTRGSYEQYF.

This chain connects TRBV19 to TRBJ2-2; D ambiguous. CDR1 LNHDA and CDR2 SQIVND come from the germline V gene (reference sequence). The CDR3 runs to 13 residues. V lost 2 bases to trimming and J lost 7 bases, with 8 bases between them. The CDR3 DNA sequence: TGTGCCAGTAGTATACTTCCGGGCGGGGAGCTGTTTTTT. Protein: CASSILPGGELFF.

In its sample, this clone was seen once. The CDR3 region is CASSWGTLSYEQYF. Here the CDR3 DNA reads TGTGCCAGCAGTTGGGGGACACTCTCCTACGAGCAGTACTTC. V is TRBV5-6 and J is TRBJ2-5; TRBD1 is a possible D gene (6 bases). Matching the DNA end better, TRBJ2-7 makes the J call doubtful. The germline gives CDR1 SGHDT, CDR2 YYEEEE. This CDR3 is built from 14 residues.

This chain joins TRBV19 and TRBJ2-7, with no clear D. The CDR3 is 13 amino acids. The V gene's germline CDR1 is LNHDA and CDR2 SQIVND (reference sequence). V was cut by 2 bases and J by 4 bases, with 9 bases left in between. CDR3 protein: CASSITVLYEQYF. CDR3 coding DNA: TGTGCCAGTAGTATAACTGTCCTTTACGAGCAGTACTTC.

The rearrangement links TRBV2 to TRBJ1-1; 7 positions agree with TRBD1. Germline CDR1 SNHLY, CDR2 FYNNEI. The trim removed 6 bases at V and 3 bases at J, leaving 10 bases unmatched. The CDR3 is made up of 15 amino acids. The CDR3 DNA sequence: TGTGCCAGCAGGGGGACAGATCTTTGGGACACTGAAGCTTTCTTT. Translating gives CASRGTDLWDTEAFF.

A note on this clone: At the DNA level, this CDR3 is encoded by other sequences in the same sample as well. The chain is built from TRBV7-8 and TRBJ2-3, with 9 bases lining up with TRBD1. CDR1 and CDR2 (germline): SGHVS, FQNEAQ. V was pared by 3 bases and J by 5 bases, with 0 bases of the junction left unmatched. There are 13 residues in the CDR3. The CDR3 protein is CASSLDRGDTQYF. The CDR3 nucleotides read TGTGCCAGCAGCTTGGACAGGGGAGATACGCAGTATTTT.

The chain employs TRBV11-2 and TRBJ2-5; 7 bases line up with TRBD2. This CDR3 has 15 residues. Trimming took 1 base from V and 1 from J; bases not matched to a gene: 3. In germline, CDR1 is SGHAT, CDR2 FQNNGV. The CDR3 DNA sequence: TGTGCCAGCAGCTTAGGGGCGGGAGCCCAAGAGACCCAGTACTTC. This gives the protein CASSLGAGAQETQYF.

Written as DNA, the CDR3 is TGTGCCAGCAGTGAAGGGGGCAACACCGGGGAGCTGTTTTTT. It specifies CASSEGGNTGELFF. The chain is built from TRBV6-4 and TRBJ2-2, with 7 positions matching TRBD1. The J segment lost 2 bases and the V segment lost 3 bases, leaving 0 bases of the junction unmatched. The CDR3 totals 14 residues. Germline V gene sequence: CDR1 MRHNA, CDR2 SNTAGT.

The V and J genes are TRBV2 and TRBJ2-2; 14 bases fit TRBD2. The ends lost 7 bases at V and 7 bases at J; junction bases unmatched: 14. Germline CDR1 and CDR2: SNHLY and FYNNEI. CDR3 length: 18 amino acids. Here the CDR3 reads CASNLLRLAGGPNGELFF. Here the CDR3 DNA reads TGTGCCAGCAATCTACTCAGACTAGCGGGGGGGCCGAACGGGGAGCTGTTTTTT.

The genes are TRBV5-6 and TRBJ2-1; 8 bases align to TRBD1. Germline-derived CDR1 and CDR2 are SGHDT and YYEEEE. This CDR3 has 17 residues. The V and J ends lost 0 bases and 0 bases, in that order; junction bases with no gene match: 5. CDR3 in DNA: TGTGCCAGCAGCTTGGCAGGGGGCCGTAGCTCCTACAATGAGCAGTTCTTC. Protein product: CASSLAGGRSSYNEQFF.

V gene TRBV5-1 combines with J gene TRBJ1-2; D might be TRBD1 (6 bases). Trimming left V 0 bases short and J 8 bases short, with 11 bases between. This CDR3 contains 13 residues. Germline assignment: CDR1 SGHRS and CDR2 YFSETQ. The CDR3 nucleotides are TGCGCCAGCAGCTTGGGAAACAGGGAAGGCTACACCTTC. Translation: CASSLGNREGYTF.

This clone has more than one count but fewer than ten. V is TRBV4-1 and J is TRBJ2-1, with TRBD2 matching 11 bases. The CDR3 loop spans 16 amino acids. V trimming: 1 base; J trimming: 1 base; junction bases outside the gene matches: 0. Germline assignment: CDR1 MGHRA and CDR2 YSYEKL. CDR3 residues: CASSQASGGSYNEQFF. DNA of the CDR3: TGCGCCAGCAGCCAAGCTAGCGGGGGGTCCTACAATGAGCAGTTCTTC.

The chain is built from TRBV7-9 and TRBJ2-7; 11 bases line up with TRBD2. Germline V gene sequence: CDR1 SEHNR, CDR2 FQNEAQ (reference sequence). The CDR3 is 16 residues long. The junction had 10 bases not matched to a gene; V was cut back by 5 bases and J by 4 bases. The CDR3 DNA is TGTGCCAGCAGCGAACAGACTAGCGGGAAACCTTACGAGCAGTACTTC. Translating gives CASSEQTSGKPYEQYF.

The CDR3 is CASSPRQYSYEQYF. The DNA for the CDR3 is TGTGCCAGTAGTCCCAGACAGTACTCCTACGAGCAGTACTTC. The chain uses TRBV19 and TRBJ2-7; D possibly corresponds to TRBD1 (5 bases). This CDR3 is 14 amino acids long. V lost 5 bases, J lost 0 bases, and 11 bases lay in between. Germline V gene sequence: CDR1 LNHDA, CDR2 SQIVND (reference sequence).

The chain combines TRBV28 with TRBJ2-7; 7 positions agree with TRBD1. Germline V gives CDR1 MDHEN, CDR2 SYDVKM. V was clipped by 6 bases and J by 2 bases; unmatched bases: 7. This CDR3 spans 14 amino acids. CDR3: CASRRRGGPYEQYF. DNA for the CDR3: TGTGCCAGCAGACGCCGAGGGGGCCCCTACGAGCAGTACTTC.

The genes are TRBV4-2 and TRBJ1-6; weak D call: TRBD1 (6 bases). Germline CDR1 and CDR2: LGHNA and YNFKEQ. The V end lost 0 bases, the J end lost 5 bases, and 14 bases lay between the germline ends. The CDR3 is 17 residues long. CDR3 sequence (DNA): TGTGCCAGCAGCCAAGATTTTAGTAGGGGGAATAATTCACCCCTCCACTTT. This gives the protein CASSQDFSRGNNSPLHF.